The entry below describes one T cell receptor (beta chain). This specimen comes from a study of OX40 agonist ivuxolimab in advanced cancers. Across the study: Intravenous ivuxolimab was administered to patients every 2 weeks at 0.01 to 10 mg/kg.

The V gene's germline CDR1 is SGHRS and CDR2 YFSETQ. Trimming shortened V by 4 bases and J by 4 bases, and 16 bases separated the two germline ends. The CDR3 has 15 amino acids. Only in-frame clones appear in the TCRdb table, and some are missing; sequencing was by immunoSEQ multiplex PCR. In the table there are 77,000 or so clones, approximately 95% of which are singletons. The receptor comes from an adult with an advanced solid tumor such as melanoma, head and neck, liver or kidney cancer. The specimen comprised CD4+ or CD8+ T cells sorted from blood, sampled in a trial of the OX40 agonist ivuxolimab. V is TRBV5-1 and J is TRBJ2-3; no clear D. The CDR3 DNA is TGCGCCAGCAGCCGAAATAGCCGAGGAGCAGATACGCAGTATTTT. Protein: CASSRNSRGADTQYF. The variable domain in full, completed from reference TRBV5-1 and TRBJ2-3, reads KAGVTQTPRYLIKTRGQQVTLSCSPISGHRSVSWYQQTPGQGLQFLFEYFSETQRNKGNFPGRFSGRQFSNSRSEMNVSTLELGDSALYLCASSRNSRGADTQYFGPGTRLTVL.